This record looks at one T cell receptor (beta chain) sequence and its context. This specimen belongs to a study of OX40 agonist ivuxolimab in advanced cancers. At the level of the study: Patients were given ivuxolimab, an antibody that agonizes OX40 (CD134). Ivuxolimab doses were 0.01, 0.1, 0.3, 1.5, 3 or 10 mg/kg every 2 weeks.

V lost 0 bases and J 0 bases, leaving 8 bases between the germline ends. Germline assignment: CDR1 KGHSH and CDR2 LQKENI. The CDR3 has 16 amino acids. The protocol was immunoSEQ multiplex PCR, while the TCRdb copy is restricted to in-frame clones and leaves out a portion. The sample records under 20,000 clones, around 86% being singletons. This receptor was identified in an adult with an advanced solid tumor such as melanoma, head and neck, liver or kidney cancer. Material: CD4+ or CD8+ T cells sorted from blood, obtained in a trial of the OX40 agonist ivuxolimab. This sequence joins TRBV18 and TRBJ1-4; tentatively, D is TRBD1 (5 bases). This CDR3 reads CASSPPPGATNEKLFF. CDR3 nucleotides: TGTGCCAGCTCACCACCGCCGGGGGCAACTAATGAAAAACTGTTTTTT.